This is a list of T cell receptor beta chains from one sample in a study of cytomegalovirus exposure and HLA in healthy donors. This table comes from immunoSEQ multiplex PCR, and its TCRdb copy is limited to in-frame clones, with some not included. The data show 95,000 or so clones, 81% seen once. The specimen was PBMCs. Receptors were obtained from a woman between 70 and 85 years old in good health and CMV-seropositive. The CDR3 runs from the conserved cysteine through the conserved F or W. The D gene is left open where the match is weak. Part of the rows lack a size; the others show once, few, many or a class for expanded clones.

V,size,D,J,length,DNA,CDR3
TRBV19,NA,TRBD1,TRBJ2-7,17,TGTGCCAGTAGTTTATCCGGGATTGGGCAGGGGGCGGAGGAGCAGTACTTC,CASSLSGIGQGAEEQYF
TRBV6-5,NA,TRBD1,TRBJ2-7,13,TGTGCCAGCAGATCGGGACAGCTCTACGAGCAGTACTTC,CASRSGQLYEQYF
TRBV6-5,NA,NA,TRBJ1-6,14,TGTGCCAGCAGTAAACGGACTAGTAATTCACCCCTCCACTTT,CASSKRTSNSPLHF
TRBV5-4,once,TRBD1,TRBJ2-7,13,TGTGCCGTAAACAGGGGGCGCCTCGACGAGCAGTACTTC,CAVNRGRLDEQYF
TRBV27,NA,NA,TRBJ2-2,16,TGTGCCAGCAGTTCGCAGGATAACCTAAACACCGGGGAGCTGTTTTTT,CASSSQDNLNTGELFF
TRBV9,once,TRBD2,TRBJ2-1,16,TGTGCCAGCAGCGTAGCTCTCGCTAGCGGGCGCAATGAGCAGTTCTTC,CASSVALASGRNEQFF
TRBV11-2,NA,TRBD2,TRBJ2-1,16,TGTGCCAGCAGCTCTTCGCGGGGGGGCAATTACAATGAGCAGTTCTTC,CASSSSRGGNYNEQFF
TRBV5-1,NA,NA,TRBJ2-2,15,TGCGCCAGCACCTCCCGGGAAGTGAACACCGGGGAGCTGTTTTTT,CASTSREVNTGELFF
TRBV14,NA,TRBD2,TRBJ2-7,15,TGTGCCAGCAGCCCCTGGACTAGCGGGAAATCCGAGCAGTACTTC,CASSPWTSGKSEQYF
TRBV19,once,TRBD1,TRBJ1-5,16,TGTGCCAGTAGTATGGTCCCCGACAGGGGAGATCAGCCCCAGCATTTT,CASSMVPDRGDQPQHF
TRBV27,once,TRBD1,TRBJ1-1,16,TGTGCCAGCAGGTTCAGGACAGGGATGGAGAACACTGAAGCTTTCTTT,CASRFRTGMENTEAFF
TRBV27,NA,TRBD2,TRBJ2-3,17,TGTGCCAGCAGTTTAGGCTTTGGGGGGGGATCAACAGATACGCAGTATTTT,CASSLGFGGGSTDTQYF
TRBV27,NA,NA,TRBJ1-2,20,TGTGCCAGCAGCTTCAGGTCGCGGCAACTCGGCCAGGGCACTAACTATGGCGACACCTTC,CASSFRSRQLGQGTNYGDTF
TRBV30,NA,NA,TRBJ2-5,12,TGTGCCATCGACAAGTACCAAGAGACCCAGTACTTC,CAIDKYQETQYF
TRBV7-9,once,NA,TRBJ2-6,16,TGTGCCAGCAGCTTAGTCGCGGGGTCTGGGGCCAACGTCCTGACTTTC,CASSLVAGSGANVLTF
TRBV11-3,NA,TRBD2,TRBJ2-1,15,TGTGCCAGCAGCCCCGGACTAGCGGGACCTAATGAGCAGTTCTTC,CASSPGLAGPNEQFF
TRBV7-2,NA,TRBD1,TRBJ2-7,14,TGTGCCAGCAGCCGGGACAGGGGACCCTACGAGCAGTACTTC,CASSRDRGPYEQYF
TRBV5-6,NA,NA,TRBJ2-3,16,TGTGCCAGCAACAACCTCGGTAGGGGGAGCACAGATACGCAGTATTTT,CASNNLGRGSTDTQYF
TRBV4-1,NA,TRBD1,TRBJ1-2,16,TGCGCCAGCAGCCAAGACGACAGGGGGGGTTTCTATGGCTACACCTTC,CASSQDDRGGFYGYTF
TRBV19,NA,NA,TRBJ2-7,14,TGTGCCAGTAGTATAGGTACAGGTGGAAACGAGCAGTACTTC,CASSIGTGGNEQYF
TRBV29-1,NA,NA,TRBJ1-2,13,TGCAGCGTTATGGTTGCCAGGGGCTATGGCTACACCTTC,CSVMVARGYGYTF
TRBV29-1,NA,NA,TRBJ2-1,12,TGCAGCGTTTCACGGACTAACAATGAGCAGTTCTTC,CSVSRTNNEQFF
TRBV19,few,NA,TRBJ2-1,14,TGTGCCAGTAGTAGGAGCCCGGGGGTGGGTGAGCAGTTCTTC,CASSRSPGVGEQFF
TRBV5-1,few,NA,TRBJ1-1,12,TGCGCCAGCAGCCAGGGTGGGACTGAAGCTTTCTTT,CASSQGGTEAFF
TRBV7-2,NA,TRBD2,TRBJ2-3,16,TGTGCCAGCAGCTCCCAGGCGGGAGGGATTGGGGGTACGCAGTATTTT,CASSSQAGGIGGTQYF
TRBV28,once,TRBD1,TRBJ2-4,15,TGTGCCAGCAGTTTAGGGGGACAGGGGAGGGACATTCAGTACTTC,CASSLGGQGRDIQYF
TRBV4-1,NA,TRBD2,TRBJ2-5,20,TGCGCCAGCAGCCAAGGTACGGGGACTAGAGTAGTTGTATCCCGAGAGACCCAGTACTTC,CASSQGTGTRVVVSRETQYF
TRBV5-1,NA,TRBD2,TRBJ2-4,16,TGCGCCAGCAGCGAACTAGCGGGTCCTCCCAAAAACATTCAGTACTTC,CASSELAGPPKNIQYF
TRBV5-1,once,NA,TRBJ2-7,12,TGCGCCAGCAGCTCGCAGGGGAACGAGCAGTACTTC,CASSSQGNEQYF
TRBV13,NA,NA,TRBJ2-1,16,TGTGCCAGCAGCGCCTCAAGGAAAGCGGCGAGGGATGAGCAGTTCTTC,CASSASRKAARDEQFF
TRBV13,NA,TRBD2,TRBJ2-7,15,TGTGCCAGCAGGGAGACCGGGACTAACTCCTACGAGCAGTACTTC,CASRETGTNSYEQYF
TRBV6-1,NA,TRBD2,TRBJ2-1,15,TGTGCCAGCAGCCAGCTAGCGGGCCGCTACAATGAGCAGTTCTTC,CASSQLAGRYNEQFF
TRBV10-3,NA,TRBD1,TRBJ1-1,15,TGTGCCATCAGTGAGTCGGGGACAGGGGGCACTGAAGCTTTCTTT,CAISESGTGGTEAFF
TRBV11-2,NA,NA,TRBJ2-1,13,TGTGCCAGCAGCTTAGATCTAGGGGATGAGCAGTTCTTC,CASSLDLGDEQFF
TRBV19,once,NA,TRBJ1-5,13,TGTGCCGGCTCTGCGGATAGCAATCAGCCCCAGCATTTT,CAGSADSNQPQHF